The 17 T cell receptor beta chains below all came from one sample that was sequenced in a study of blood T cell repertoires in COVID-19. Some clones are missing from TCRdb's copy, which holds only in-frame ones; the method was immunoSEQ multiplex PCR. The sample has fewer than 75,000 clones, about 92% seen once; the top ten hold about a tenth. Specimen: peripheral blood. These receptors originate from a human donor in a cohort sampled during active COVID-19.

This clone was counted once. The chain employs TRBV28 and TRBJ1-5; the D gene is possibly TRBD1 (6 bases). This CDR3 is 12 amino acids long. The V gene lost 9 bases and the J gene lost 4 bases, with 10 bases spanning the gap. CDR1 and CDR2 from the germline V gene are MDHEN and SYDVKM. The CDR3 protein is CASATGNQPQHF. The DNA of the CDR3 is TGTGCCAGTGCAACAGGGAATCAGCCCCAGCATTTT. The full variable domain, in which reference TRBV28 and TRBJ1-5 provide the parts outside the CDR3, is DVKVTQSSRYLVKRTGEKVFLECVQDMDHENMFWYRQDPGLGLRLIYFSYDVKMKEKGDIPEGYSVSREKKERFSLILESASTNQTSMYLCASATGNQPQHFGDGTRLSIL.

The CDR3 is CASSLHGEETVNQPQHF. CDR3 bases: TGTGCCAGCAGCCTGCATGGAGAAGAGACGGTCAATCAGCCCCAGCATTTT. This chain uses TRBV27 with TRBJ1-5; D not certain. Germline CDR1 and CDR2: MNHEY and SMNVEV (reference sequence). CDR3 length: 17 amino acids. Trimming shortened V by 6 bases and J by 3 bases, and 21 bases separated the two germline ends.

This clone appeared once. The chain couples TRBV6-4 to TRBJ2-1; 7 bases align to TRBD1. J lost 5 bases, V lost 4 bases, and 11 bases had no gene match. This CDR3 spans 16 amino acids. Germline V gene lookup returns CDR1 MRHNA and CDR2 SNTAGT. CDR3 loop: CASSAKWDREHNEQFF. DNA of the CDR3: TGTGCCAGCAGTGCCAAATGGGACAGAGAACACAATGAGCAGTTCTTC.

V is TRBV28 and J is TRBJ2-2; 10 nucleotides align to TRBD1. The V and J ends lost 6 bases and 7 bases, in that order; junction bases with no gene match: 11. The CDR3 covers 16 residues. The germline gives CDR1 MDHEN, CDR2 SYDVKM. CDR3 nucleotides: TGTGCCAGCAGCAGACCCAGACAGGGGGCCCACGGGGAGCTGTTTTTT. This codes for CASSRPRQGAHGELFF.

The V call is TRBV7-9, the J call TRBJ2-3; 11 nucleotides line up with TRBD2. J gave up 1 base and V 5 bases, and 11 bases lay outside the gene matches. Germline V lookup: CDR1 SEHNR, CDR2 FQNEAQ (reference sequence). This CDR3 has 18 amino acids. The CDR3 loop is CASSPPGLAGGGTDTQYF. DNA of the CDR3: TGTGCCAGCAGCCCCCCGGGTCTAGCGGGAGGAGGCACAGATACGCAGTATTTT.

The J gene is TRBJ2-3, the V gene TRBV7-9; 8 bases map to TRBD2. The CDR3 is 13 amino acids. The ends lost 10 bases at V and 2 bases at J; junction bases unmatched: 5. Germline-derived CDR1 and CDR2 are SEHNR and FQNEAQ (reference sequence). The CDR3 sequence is CATRGGPTDTQYF. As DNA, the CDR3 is TGTGCCACCCGCGGGGGGCCCACAGATACGCAGTATTTT.

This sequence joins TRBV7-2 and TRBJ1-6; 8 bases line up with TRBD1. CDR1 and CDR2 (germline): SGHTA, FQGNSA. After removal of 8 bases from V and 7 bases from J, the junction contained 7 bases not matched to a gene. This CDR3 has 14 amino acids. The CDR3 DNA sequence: TGTGCCAGCGGAAAGGACAGGGTGAATTCACCCCTCCACTTT. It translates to CASGKDRVNSPLHF.

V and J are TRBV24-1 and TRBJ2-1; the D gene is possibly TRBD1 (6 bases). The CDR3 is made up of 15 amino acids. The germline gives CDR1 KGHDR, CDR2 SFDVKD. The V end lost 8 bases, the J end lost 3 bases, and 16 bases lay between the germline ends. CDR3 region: CATTSQGGSYNEQFF. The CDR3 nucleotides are TGTGCCACCACCTCCCAAGGGGGTAGCTACAATGAGCAGTTCTTC.

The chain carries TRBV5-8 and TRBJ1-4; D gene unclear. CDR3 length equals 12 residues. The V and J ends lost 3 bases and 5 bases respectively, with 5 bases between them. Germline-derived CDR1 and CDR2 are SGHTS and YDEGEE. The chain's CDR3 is CASSWRNEKLFF. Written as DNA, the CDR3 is TGTGCCAGCAGCTGGAGGAATGAAAAACTGTTTTTT.

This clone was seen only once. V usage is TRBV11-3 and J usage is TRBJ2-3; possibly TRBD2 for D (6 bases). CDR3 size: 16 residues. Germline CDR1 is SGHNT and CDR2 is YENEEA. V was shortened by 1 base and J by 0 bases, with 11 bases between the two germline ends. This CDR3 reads CASSLGGDGSTDTQYF. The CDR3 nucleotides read TGTGCCAGCAGCTTAGGGGGGGACGGCAGCACAGATACGCAGTATTTT. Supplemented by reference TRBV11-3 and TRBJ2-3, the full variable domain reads EAGVVQSPRYKIIEKKQPVAFWCNPISGHNTLYWYLQNLGQGPELLIRYENEEAVDDSQLPKDRFSAERLKGVDSTLKIQPAELGDSAVYLCASSLGGDGSTDTQYFGPGTRLTVL.

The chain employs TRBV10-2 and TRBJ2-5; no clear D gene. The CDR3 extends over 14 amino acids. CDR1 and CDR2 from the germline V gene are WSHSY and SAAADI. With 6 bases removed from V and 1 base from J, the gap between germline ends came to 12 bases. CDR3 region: CASSSGDFQETQYF. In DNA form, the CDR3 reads TGCGCCAGCAGCTCCGGCGACTTCCAAGAGACCCAGTACTTC.

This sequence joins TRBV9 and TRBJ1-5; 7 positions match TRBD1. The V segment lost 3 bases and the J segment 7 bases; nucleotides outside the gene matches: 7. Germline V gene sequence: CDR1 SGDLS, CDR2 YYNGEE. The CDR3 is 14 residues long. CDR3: CASSGGGAGQPQHF. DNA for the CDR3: TGTGCCAGCAGCGGAGGGGGCGCCGGGCAGCCCCAGCATTTT.

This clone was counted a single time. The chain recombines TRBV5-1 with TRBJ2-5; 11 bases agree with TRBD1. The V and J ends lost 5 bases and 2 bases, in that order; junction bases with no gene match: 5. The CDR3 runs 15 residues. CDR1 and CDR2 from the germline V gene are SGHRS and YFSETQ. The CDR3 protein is CASRDRGQGQETQYF. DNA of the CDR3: TGCGCCAGCAGGGACAGGGGGCAGGGTCAAGAGACCCAGTACTTC.

The CDR3 nucleotides read TGTGCCAGCAGCTATCCTGAGAGCCCTAACTATGGCTACACCTTC. Translating gives CASSYPESPNYGYTF. J is TRBJ1-2 and V is TRBV5-4; the D is unclear. The V gene's germline CDR1 is SGHNT and CDR2 YYREEE (reference sequence). V was shortened by 3 bases and J by 0 bases, with 12 bases between the two germline ends. The CDR3 contains 15 residues.

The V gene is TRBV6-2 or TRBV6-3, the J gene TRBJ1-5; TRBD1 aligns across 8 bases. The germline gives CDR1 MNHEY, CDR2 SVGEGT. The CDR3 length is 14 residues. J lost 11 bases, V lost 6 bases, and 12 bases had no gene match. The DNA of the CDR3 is TGTGCCAGCAGCACCCGACAGGGGAATCGAGCCCAGCATTTT. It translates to CASSTRQGNRAQHF.

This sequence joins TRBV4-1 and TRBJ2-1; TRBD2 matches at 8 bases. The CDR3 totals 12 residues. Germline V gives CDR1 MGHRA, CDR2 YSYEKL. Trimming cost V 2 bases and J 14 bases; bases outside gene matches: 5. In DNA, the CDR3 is TGCGCCAGCAGCCAACCGGGACTAGAGAAGTTCTTC. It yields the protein CASSQPGLEKFF.

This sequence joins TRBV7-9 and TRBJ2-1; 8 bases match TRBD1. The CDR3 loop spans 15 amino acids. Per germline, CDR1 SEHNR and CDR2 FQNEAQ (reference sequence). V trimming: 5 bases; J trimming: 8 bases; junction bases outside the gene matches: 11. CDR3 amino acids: CASSQPAGGRDEQFF. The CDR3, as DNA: TGTGCCAGCAGCCAACCGGCAGGGGGCAGGGATGAGCAGTTCTTC.